Listed here are 8 T cell receptor beta chains from one sample, sequenced in a study of blood T cell repertoires in COVID-19. Clones were sequenced by immunoSEQ multiplex PCR, and TCRdb holds only the in-frame ones, with some missing. The sample comprises around 77,000 clones, around 83% of which are singletons, and 6.9% rests with the top ten. Sequencing was performed on peripheral blood. Receptors were obtained from a man younger than 40 with COVID-19, enrolled during active disease.

The genes are TRBV29-1 and TRBJ1-2; D possibly corresponds to TRBD1 (5 bases). This CDR3 is 9 amino acids long. The germline CDR1 and CDR2 sequences are SQVTM and ANQGSEA. V lost 5 bases and J 7 bases, leaving 5 bases between the germline ends. CDR3 region: CSVRGGYTF. CDR3 coding DNA: TGCAGCGTTAGGGGTGGCTACACCTTC.

J is TRBJ2-7 and V is TRBV7-6; no firm D call. Germline CDR1 and CDR2: SGHVS and FNYEAQ. V lost 1 base and J lost 3, with 10 bases in between. This CDR3 has 14 amino acids. The CDR3 bases are TGTGCCAGCAGCTTAGGGAGCTTAAACTACGAGCAGTACTTC. This gives the protein CASSLGSLNYEQYF.

The V gene is TRBV10-3, the J gene TRBJ2-1, with 10 bases that match TRBD1. Germline V gene data show CDR1 as ENHRY and CDR2 as SYGVKD. The J segment lost 7 bases and the V segment lost 0 bases, leaving 6 bases of the junction unmatched. The CDR3 sequence is 16 residues long. The CDR3 DNA follows: TGTGCCATCAGTGAGTCGGGACAGGGGAAAGGAAATGAGCAGTTCTTC. It translates to CAISESGQGKGNEQFF.

This chain joins TRBV11-2 and TRBJ2-7, with D hard to call. Germline CDR1 and CDR2: SGHAT and FQNNGV. The CDR3 loop spans 13 amino acids. V was trimmed by 2 bases and J by 2 bases, leaving 7 bases between them. CDR3 sequence (DNA): TGTGCCAGCAGCTTAATGGCCGCCTACGAGCAGTACTTC. Encoded protein: CASSLMAAYEQYF.

The genes are TRBV5-6 and TRBJ2-7, with TRBD1 identical over 9 bases. CDR3 length: 15 amino acids. Germline values: CDR1 SGHDT, CDR2 YYEEEE. Trimming removed 3 bases from V and 3 bases from J; junction bases left unmatched: 7. CDR3 DNA: TGTGCCAGCAGCTCGCTCGGGACAGGGTACTACGAGCAGTACTTC. Translation: CASSSLGTGYYEQYF.

As for this clone: One junction end does not reproduce the germline sequence, and a read error may be involved. The V and J genes are TRBV7-7 and TRBJ2-5; 8 nucleotides line up with TRBD2. CDR1 SSHAT and CDR2 FNYEAQ come from the germline V gene (reference sequence). The CDR3 covers 15 residues. The CDR3 is CASSWSGRSSETQYF. The CDR3 DNA reads as TGTGCTAGCAGCTGGAGCGGGAGATCTTCGGAGACCCAGTACTTC.

This clone occurred a few times. This chain uses TRBV10-3 with TRBJ2-2; TRBD1 matches at 9 bases. CDR3 size: 16 residues. With 6 bases clipped from V and 3 bases from J, the junction kept 8 bases outside the gene matches. Germline V CDR1 and CDR2: ENHRY, SYGVKD. CDR3 DNA sequence: TGTGCCATCAGAACAGGGGGCGGTTTCGACACCGGGGAGCTGTTTTTT. Translating gives CAIRTGGGFDTGELFF.

The count of this clone is one. This sequence joins TRBV6-5 and TRBJ1-6, with D possibly TRBD1 on 6 matching bases. The CDR3 has 15 amino acids. The germline V gene has CDR1 MNHEY and CDR2 SVGAGI. V lost 0 bases, J lost 9 bases, and 12 bases lay in between. CDR3 sequence reads: CASSYSQGRGSPLHF. The CDR3 DNA reads as TGTGCCAGCAGTTACTCGCAGGGGCGCGGTTCACCCCTCCACTTT.